The TCR beta chain described here comes from a study of Graves' ophthalmopathy and Graves' hyperthyroidism. General study results and limits: Progression of ophthalmopathy was predicted by the model with roughly 68% sensitivity and around 77% specificity.

Transcripts of RNA were the source for amplifying TCR beta CDR3 regions. Second-round multiplex PCR followed a first-round RT-PCR using HTBI primers. TCRdb analysed the multiplex PCR reads with MiXCR anew, one entry per CDR3 protein. The sample gives 650,000 to 800,000 distinct CDR3 sequences, just over 40% of which show up once; more than 2.5% is in the top ten. The CDR3 extends over 18 amino acids. Trimming left V 2 bases short and J 5 bases short, with 25 bases between. Germline V gene sequence: CDR1 MNHEY, CDR2 SVGAGI. Having ophthalmopathy, the donors showed moderate-to-severe activity, CAS ≥3 and NOSPECS ≥4, with disease lasting under 3 months. Enrollment excluded any patients with other autoimmune diseases, uncontrolled infections, pregnancy or lactation. Each diagnosis was determined on the basis of clinical symptoms, serum thyroxine, TRAb, thyroid ultrasound and orbital computed tomography.

A note on this clonotype: Its target is unknown.

The chain links TRBV6-5 to TRBJ2-7, with D possibly matching TRBD2 (5 bases). The source is an adult man with Graves' ophthalmopathy. Sequencing input: peripheral blood. Here the CDR3 DNA reads TGTGCCAGCAGTTACGCGGGCCCGAGTTCGTATCGTCCCCACGAGCAGTACTTC. Translation: CASSYAGPSSYRPHEQYF.